The 23 T cell receptor beta chains listed next were all sequenced from one sample in a study of cytomegalovirus exposure and HLA in healthy donors. It was with 60 Vbeta and 13 Jbeta primers that the PCR ran. The method was immunoSEQ multiplex PCR; TCRdb's version includes in-frame clones alone and lacks a portion of them. This table holds fewer than 130,000 clones, roughly three fifths found once. Input material: PBMCs. The receptors shown here come from a man between 25 and 39 years old in good health and CMV-seropositive.

This clone was counted only a few times. The genes are TRBV2 and TRBJ2-7; 14 bases are a match to TRBD2. The CDR3 loop spans 13 amino acids. The germline V gene encodes CDR1 SNHLY and CDR2 FYNNEI. V dropped 7 bases and J dropped 6; count of bases not matched to a gene: 2. This CDR3 is CASTGLAGGEQYF. The CDR3 nucleotides read TGTGCCAGCACCGGACTAGCGGGGGGCGAGCAGTACTTC.

The rearrangement joins TRBV7-2 to TRBJ2-1; D is unclear. This CDR3 has 14 amino acids. CDR1 is SGHTA, CDR2 FQGNSA, per germline. Deletions cut 3 bases from V and 4 bases from J, with 10 bases between. Written as DNA, the CDR3 is TGTGCCAGCAGCTTCTTATCCGTTTACAATGAGCAGTTCTTC. This translates into CASSFLSVYNEQFF.

CDR3 residues: CASSSAGELFF. The CDR3 DNA follows: TGTGCCAGTTCTAGTGCCGGGGAGCTGTTTTTT. This sequence joins TRBV27 and TRBJ2-2; no reliable D call. Germline loops: CDR1 MNHEY, CDR2 SMNVEV (reference sequence). The germline V and J ends were trimmed by 9 bases and 6 bases, with 8 bases remaining between them. The CDR3 length is 11 residues.

This clone was observed once. This chain uses TRBV7-9 with TRBJ1-3; 8 bases agree with TRBD1. The CDR3 is 14 amino acids. CDR1 and CDR2 (germline): SEHNR, FQNEAQ (reference sequence). Unmatched junction bases numbered 9, after V lost 6 bases and J lost 8 bases. Written as DNA, the CDR3 is TGTGCCAGCAGTTATCCCGGGACAGGAGACACCATATATTTT. Amino acid sequence: CASSYPGTGDTIYF.

This chain links TRBV6-6 with TRBJ1-2; 7 bases are shared with TRBD1. The trim removed 2 bases at V and 6 bases at J, leaving 6 bases unmatched. The CDR3 loop spans 14 amino acids. Germline V gene data show CDR1 as MNHNY and CDR2 as SVGAGI (reference sequence). The CDR3 DNA sequence: TGTGCCAGCAGTTACAACAGGGGCGGGGATGGCTACACCTTC. As protein: CASSYNRGGDGYTF.

About this clone: Sequence at one end of the junction differs from germline and may be a read error. The chain uses TRBV2 and TRBJ1-1, with D unclear. The CDR3 extends over 11 amino acids. Germline CDR1 is SNHLY and CDR2 is FYNNEI. For the CDR3, the DNA is TGTGCCAGCAGTGAAGGTGCCCGGGAGCCCTTT. It translates to CASSEGAREPF.

The chain employs TRBV30 and TRBJ1-3; D unclear. The germline V gene encodes CDR1 GTSNPN and CDR2 SVGIG (reference sequence). V was trimmed by 0 bases and J by 0 bases, leaving 6 bases between them. CDR3 length: 14 residues. CDR3 bases: TGTGCCTGGAGTGTGGACTCCTCTGGAAACACCATATATTTT. Protein: CAWSVDSSGNTIYF.

There are a few counts of this clone. This chain joins TRBV7-8 and TRBJ1-1, with D unclear. The CDR3 spans 15 residues. Trimming took 1 base from V and 1 from J, leaving 10 bases between them. CDR1 is SGHVS, CDR2 FQNEAQ, per germline. The CDR3 bases are TGTGCCAGCAGCTTAGAAAGCGACTCGAACACTGAAGCTTTCTTT. The encoded protein is CASSLESDSNTEAFF.

V and J are TRBV6-5 and TRBJ2-7, with unresolved D. Germline V CDR1 and CDR2: MNHEY, SVGAGI. Between the trimmed V and J ends, which lost 0 bases and 2 bases, there was a span of 11 bases. This CDR3 has 15 residues. This chain's CDR3 is CASSYSPDIAYEQYF. The CDR3 region has the DNA TGTGCCAGCAGTTACTCGCCAGACATAGCCTACGAGCAGTACTTC.

The chain is built from TRBV9 and TRBJ2-5; tentatively, D is TRBD2 (6 bases). The J call may be wrong; the DNA end is better matched by TRBJ2-7. The CDR3 loop spans 15 amino acids. Germline CDR1 is SGDLS and CDR2 is YYNGEE. The DNA of the CDR3 is TGTGCCAGCAGCGTAGCTGCGGGGCCTACCTACGAGCAGTACTTC. Amino acid sequence: CASSVAAGPTYEQYF.

V usage is TRBV5-5 and J usage is TRBJ2-7, with TRBD2 matching over 7 bases. Trimming cost V 6 bases and J 6 bases; bases outside gene matches: 9. The CDR3 is made up of 13 amino acids. Germline V gene lookup returns CDR1 SGHKS and CDR2 YYEKEE (reference sequence). The CDR3 protein is CASTQAGGGEQYF. The CDR3 region has the DNA TGTGCCAGCACCCAGGCTGGGGGGGGCGAGCAGTACTTC. The complete variable domain, with remaining parts taken from reference TRBV5-5 and TRBJ2-7, reads DAGVTQSPTHLIKTRGQQVTLRCSPISGHKSVSWYQQVLGQGPQFIFQYYEKEERGRGNFPDRFSARQFPNYSSELNVNALLLGDSALYLCASTQAGGGEQYFGPGTRLTVT.

This rearrangement joins TRBV21-1 to TRBJ1-5. TRBV21-1 is a pseudogene segment. The CDR3 covers 12 residues. The CDR3 protein is CARGSLYQPQHF. Written as DNA, the CDR3 is TGTGCCAGGGGGAGTCTTTATCAGCCCCAGCATTTT.

The chain carries TRBV5-1 and TRBJ1-1; D is ambiguous. Deletions cut 4 bases from V and 7 bases from J, with 14 bases between. The germline V gene has CDR1 SGHRS and CDR2 YFSETQ. The CDR3 is made up of 13 amino acids. As DNA, the CDR3 is TGCGCCAGCAGCCCGCGGCCCGCCGGTGAAGCTTTCTTT. Protein: CASSPRPAGEAFF.

The rearrangement links TRBV21-1 to TRBJ2-5; TRBD2, as called in the table, went unchecked against the DNA. TRBV21-1 is a pseudogene locus. The CDR3 has 14 amino acids. The CDR3 coding sequence is TGTGCCAGCAGCAAAACCGGGAGTCAAGAGACCCAGTACTTC. Translation gives CASSKTGSQETQYF.

This clone has a handful of counts. The chain combines TRBV4-1 with TRBJ1-1; possibly TRBD1 for D (6 bases). Germline V gene sequence: CDR1 MGHRA, CDR2 YSYEKL. The CDR3 runs to 16 residues. Trimming cost V 3 bases and J 3 bases, with 17 bases left between them. This CDR3 reads CASSHRVGGLYTEAFF. CDR3 coding DNA: TGCGCCAGCAGCCACCGGGTCGGGGGGCTCTACACTGAAGCTTTCTTT.

CDR3 nucleotides: TGTGCCAGCAGCTTGTGGACAGGGGGCTGGGGCAGAGAGACCCAGTACTTC. Its translation is CASSLWTGGWGRETQYF. This sequence joins TRBV5-6 and TRBJ2-5, with TRBD1 identical over 11 bases. Germline V gene sequence: CDR1 SGHDT, CDR2 YYEEEE. With 1 base clipped from V and 4 bases from J, the junction kept 9 bases outside the gene matches. The CDR3 spans 17 residues.

This clone was detected a few times. This chain links TRBV19 with TRBJ1-5; 9 bases are a match to TRBD1. Germline assignment: CDR1 LNHDA and CDR2 SQIVND (reference sequence). V gave up 5 bases and J gave up 6 bases; unmatched junction bases: 8. The CDR3 has 15 residues. CDR3 sequence reads: CASSVRDREFQPQHF. The CDR3 region has the DNA TGTGCCAGTAGTGTCCGGGACAGGGAGTTTCAGCCCCAGCATTTT.

The chain combines TRBV19 with TRBJ2-1; 11 bases match TRBD2. The trim removed 1 base at V and 7 bases at J, leaving 6 bases unmatched. The CDR3 consists of 16 residues. Germline V gene sequence: CDR1 LNHDA, CDR2 SQIVND (reference sequence). The CDR3 spells CASSIGSGGALNEQFF. In DNA form, the CDR3 reads TGTGCCAGTAGTATAGGTAGCGGGGGGGCCTTGAATGAGCAGTTCTTC.

The chain combines TRBV5-1 with TRBJ2-7; a possible D gene is TRBD2 (5 bases). The V and J ends lost 0 bases and 3 bases respectively, with 10 bases between them. From germline, CDR1 is SGHRS and CDR2 YFSETQ. The CDR3 contains 14 residues. In DNA form, the CDR3 reads TGCGCCAGCAGCTTGGATGGACTGAACTACGAGCAGTACTTC. It translates to CASSLDGLNYEQYF.

This clone occurred once. The same CDR3 arises from other DNA sequences in this sample as well. The rearrangement uses TRBV19 and TRBJ1-1, with 8 bases lining up with TRBD1. The CDR3 runs 13 residues. Germline V gene sequence: CDR1 LNHDA, CDR2 SQIVND (reference sequence). With 6 bases clipped from V and 5 bases from J, the junction kept 5 bases outside the gene matches. The CDR3 bases are TGTGCCAGTAGACCCACAGGGGGGACTGAAGCTTTCTTT. Protein product: CASRPTGGTEAFF.

The genes are TRBV7-8 and TRBJ2-3; 8 bases line up with TRBD2. J was trimmed by 3 bases and V by 0 bases; bases with no gene match: 8. Germline CDR1 reads SGHVS; CDR2 reads FQNEAQ. This CDR3 region has 17 residues. In DNA form, the CDR3 reads TGTGCCAGCAGCTTAGCGCTCTACGGGGGGGAGACAGATACGCAGTATTTT. Protein product: CASSLALYGGETDTQYF.

The chain is built from TRBV7-2 and TRBJ2-2; D gene uncertain. Germline V lookup: CDR1 SGHTA, CDR2 FQGNSA. The CDR3 length is 14 residues. V lost 2 bases and J lost 4, with 8 bases in between. The CDR3 region has the DNA TGTGCCAGCAGCTTATCCATCAGCACCGGGGAGCTGTTTTTT. Translating gives CASSLSISTGELFF.

This rearrangement joins TRBV6-5 to TRBJ1-1, with TRBD1 matching over 8 bases. With V trimmed by 2 bases and J by 4 bases, 3 bases remained unmatched. In germline, CDR1 is MNHEY, CDR2 SVGAGI. This CDR3 has 14 amino acids. The CDR3 DNA reads TGTGCCAGCAGTTACGCACAGGGGGGCACTGAAGCTTTCTTT. Its protein is CASSYAQGGTEAFF.